These T cell receptor beta chains were read from a single sample in a study of beta chain features in type 1 diabetes. Profiled with immunoSEQ multiplex PCR; TCRdb holds only in-frame clones, not every one. The table records a few hundred thousand clones, over 25% of them present only once. Material for sequencing was naive CD4+ T cells from blood. These receptors were taken from a man younger than 35 in good health. Each CDR3 is given with its conserved first and last residue. D genes are given only for firm matches. A row's size may be missing; if present it is once, few, many or a size class.

D gene: TRBD2
J gene: TRBJ2-5
V gene: TRBV4-2
CDR3 length: 16
clone size: .
CDR3 protein: CASSQGTSGPEETQYF
CDR3 DNA: TGTGCCAGCAGCCAAGGTACTAGCGGGCCCGAAGAGACCCAGTACTTC

D gene: .
J gene: TRBJ1-5
V gene: TRBV15
CDR3 length: 16
clone size: .
CDR3 protein: CATSREWGFSNQPQHF
CDR3 DNA: TGTGCCACCAGCAGAGAGTGGGGTTTTAGCAATCAGCCCCAGCATTTT

D gene: .
J gene: TRBJ2-7
V gene: TRBV6-1
CDR3 length: 15
clone size: few
CDR3 protein: CASSEVRVRAYEQYF
CDR3 DNA: TGTGCCAGCAGTGAAGTAAGGGTCCGGGCCTACGAGCAGTACTTC

D gene: TRBD2
J gene: TRBJ2-7
V gene: TRBV7-2
CDR3 length: 14
clone size: few
CDR3 protein: CASSAGTSFYEQYF
CDR3 DNA: TGTGCCAGCAGCGCCGGGACTAGCTTCTACGAGCAGTACTTC

D gene: .
J gene: TRBJ2-5
V gene: TRBV30
CDR3 length: 13
clone size: .
CDR3 protein: CAWSVGRGETQYF
CDR3 DNA: TGTGCCTGGAGTGTAGGTAGAGGAGAGACCCAGTACTTC

D gene: .
J gene: TRBJ2-4
V gene: TRBV20-1
CDR3 length: 10
clone size: few
CDR3 protein: CSALRDIQYF
CDR3 DNA: TGCAGTGCTCTCCGGGACATTCAGTACTTC

D gene: .
J gene: TRBJ2-3
V gene: TRBV19
CDR3 length: 13
clone size: few
CDR3 protein: CASSIDSTDTQYF
CDR3 DNA: TGTGCCAGTAGTATAGACAGCACAGATACGCAGTATTTT

D gene: TRBD2
J gene: TRBJ2-7
V gene: TRBV30
CDR3 length: 13
clone size: .
CDR3 protein: CAWLLAGAYEQYF
CDR3 DNA: TGTGCCTGGCTACTAGCGGGGGCCTACGAGCAGTACTTC

D gene: TRBD2
J gene: TRBJ2-7
V gene: TRBV5-1
CDR3 length: 15
clone size: .
CDR3 protein: CASSRILAGEYEQYF
CDR3 DNA: TGCGCCAGCAGCCGTATACTAGCGGGAGAGTACGAGCAGTACTTC

D gene: TRBD2
J gene: TRBJ2-1
V gene: TRBV7-6
CDR3 length: 15
clone size: few
CDR3 protein: CASSLPSGTVNEQFF
CDR3 DNA: TGTGCCAGCAGCTTACCTAGCGGGACAGTAAATGAGCAGTTCTTC

D gene: TRBD1
J gene: TRBJ2-1
V gene: TRBV5-1
CDR3 length: 15
clone size: few
CDR3 protein: CASSSQGSPYNEQFF
CDR3 DNA: TGCGCCAGCAGCTCACAGGGGAGCCCCTACAATGAGCAGTTCTTC

D gene: .
J gene: TRBJ2-7
V gene: TRBV9
CDR3 length: 16
clone size: .
CDR3 protein: CASSVGPDPYTYEQYF
CDR3 DNA: TGTGCCAGCAGCGTAGGTCCCGACCCTTACACCTACGAGCAGTACTTC

D gene: TRBD2
J gene: TRBJ2-3
V gene: TRBV29-1
CDR3 length: 14
clone size: few
CDR3 protein: CSAGLGFGTDTQYF
CDR3 DNA: TGCAGCGCCGGACTAGGGTTTGGCACAGATACGCAGTATTTT

D gene: TRBD1
J gene: TRBJ1-4
V gene: TRBV11-2
CDR3 length: 16
clone size: few
CDR3 protein: CASSLGGQLTNEKLFF
CDR3 DNA: TGTGCCAGCAGCTTAGGGGGACAGCTAACTAATGAAAAACTGTTTTTT

D gene: TRBD1
J gene: TRBJ2-1
V gene: TRBV5-1
CDR3 length: 16
clone size: few
CDR3 protein: CASSPRQGAMGNEQFF
CDR3 DNA: TGCGCCAGCAGCCCGAGACAGGGGGCGATGGGCAATGAGCAGTTCTTC

D gene: .
J gene: TRBJ2-4
V gene: TRBV30
CDR3 length: 15
clone size: few
CDR3 protein: CAWSVMVRAKNIQYF
CDR3 DNA: TGTGCCTGGAGTGTCATGGTTCGGGCCAAAAACATTCAGTACTTC

D gene: TRBD1
J gene: TRBJ1-1
V gene: TRBV5-4
CDR3 length: 14
clone size: .
CDR3 protein: CASRSTGAGTEAFF
CDR3 DNA: TGTGCCAGCAGATCCACAGGGGCAGGTACTGAAGCTTTCTTT

D gene: TRBD1
J gene: TRBJ1-5
V gene: TRBV7-8
CDR3 length: 15
clone size: few
CDR3 protein: CASSPDRGIHQPQHF
CDR3 DNA: TGTGCCAGCAGCCCCGACAGGGGTATTCATCAGCCCCAGCATTTT

D gene: TRBD2
J gene: TRBJ2-5
V gene: TRBV10-3
CDR3 length: 14
clone size: .
CDR3 protein: CAIGSGLAGETQYF
CDR3 DNA: TGTGCCATAGGGTCGGGACTAGCGGGAGAGACCCAGTACTTC

D gene: TRBD2
J gene: TRBJ2-5
V gene: TRBV7-2
CDR3 length: 16
clone size: .
CDR3 protein: CASTLLGAGGAETQYF
CDR3 DNA: TGTGCCAGCACCCTCTTGGGTGCGGGAGGGGCAGAGACCCAGTACTTC

D gene: .
J gene: TRBJ2-1
V gene: TRBV30
CDR3 length: 11
clone size: .
CDR3 protein: CAWSRDNEQFF
CDR3 DNA: TGTGCCTGGAGTCGGGACAATGAGCAGTTCTTC

D gene: .
J gene: TRBJ1-2
V gene: TRBV7-9
CDR3 length: 13
clone size: few
CDR3 protein: CASSLGDLDGYTF
CDR3 DNA: TGTGCCAGCAGCTTAGGGGACCTAGATGGCTACACCTTC

D gene: .
J gene: TRBJ2-1
V gene: TRBV9
CDR3 length: 15
clone size: .
CDR3 protein: CASSVLGLGDNEQFF
CDR3 DNA: TGTGCCAGCAGCGTGCTGGGACTGGGGGACAATGAGCAGTTCTTC